The rows below give T cell receptor beta chains drawn from one sample of a study of T-cell memory formation after mild COVID-19. TCRdb processed the 5' RACE reads anew with MiXCR; each CDR3 protein has one entry. Among hundreds of thousands of distinct CDR3 sequences listed, over 15% were seen once. Source material: PBMCs or a T cell subset sorted from them (not recorded which). Receptors originate from an adult woman who had mild COVID-19 (a few samples of this study predate the infection). Cell type and time point are not known. Both conserved end residues are part of each CDR3. The D gene is left open where the match is weak. Not all rows give a size; the values are once, few, many and, for expanded clones, a class.

V gene,J gene,clone size,D gene,CDR3 length,CDR3 DNA,CDR3 protein
TRBV12-3/TRBV12-4,TRBJ2-3,NA,TRBD1,13,TGTGCCAGCAGTCTCAGGGGGCTGGGTACGCAGTATTTT,CASSLRGLGTQYF
TRBV7-9,TRBJ2-3,few,NA,12,TGTGGCGGAGGAAAGGGCACAGATACGCAGTATTTT,CGGGKGTDTQYF
TRBV2,TRBJ2-2,NA,TRBD2,19,TGTGCCAGCAGTGAAAGACTAGCGGGGGATACCGCGAACACCGGGGAGCTGTTTTTT,CASSERLAGDTANTGELFF
TRBV6-5,TRBJ1-6,NA,NA,17,TGTGCCAGCAGTTACTCCGGGATCCTTTCATATAATTCACCCCTCCACTTT,CASSYSGILSYNSPLHF
TRBV12-3/TRBV12-4,TRBJ2-5,NA,NA,15,TGTGCCAGCAGTCCCGTGAGGGGGGGGCCAGAGACCCAGTACTTC,CASSPVRGGPETQYF
TRBV7-3,TRBJ2-7,few,TRBD1,16,TGTGCCAGCAGCTTAAGGGCCGGGACAGGAAACAACGAGCAGTACTTC,CASSLRAGTGNNEQYF
TRBV12-3/TRBV12-4,TRBJ1-5,many,NA,14,TGTGCCAGCAGTTTAGGTCAGGGGAGTCAGCCCCAGCATTTT,CASSLGQGSQPQHF
TRBV20-1,TRBJ2-2,NA,NA,12,TGCAGTGCTCTGACTAGTGCCGGGGAGCTGTTTTTT,CSALTSAGELFF
TRBV7-3,TRBJ2-6,NA,NA,16,TGTGCCAGCAGCTCCGGGCTGTGCTCTGGGGCCAACGTCCTGACTTTC,CASSSGLCSGANVLTF
TRBV7-9,TRBJ2-1,NA,NA,18,TGTGCCAGCAGCCCCCAGGCAGCTAAACCATCAAGTTACAATGAGCAGTTCTTC,CASSPQAAKPSSYNEQFF
TRBV7-3,TRBJ2-1,NA,NA,14,TGTGCCAGCAGCTTATTTCTGGGGTTGGATGAGCAGTTCTTC,CASSLFLGLDEQFF
TRBV4-3,TRBJ1-2,NA,NA,18,TGCGCCAGCAGCCAAGATCTTGTGGTTCTCTCAGCTAACTATGGCTACACCTTC,CASSQDLVVLSANYGYTF
TRBV7-2,TRBJ2-7,few,TRBD2,15,TGTGCCAGCAGCATAAGCTATAGCGGGGAGTACGAGCAGTACTTC,CASSISYSGEYEQYF
TRBV7-3,TRBJ2-3,NA,TRBD2,16,TGTGCCAGCAGCCCCCAGGGACTAGCTAGCACAGATACGCAGTATTTT,CASSPQGLASTDTQYF
TRBV6-5,TRBJ2-6,NA,TRBD1,19,TGTGCCAGCAGTTTGTTACCGGGACAGGGGTTCTCTGGGGCCAACGTCCTGACTTTC,CASSLLPGQGFSGANVLTF
TRBV2,TRBJ1-2,NA,TRBD1,15,TGTGCCAGCCTACACCACGTTGGACAGGGGGATGGCTACACCTTC,CASLHHVGQGDGYTF
TRBV7-9,TRBJ1-5,many,NA,12,TGTGCCAGCAGCTCCCCCTCCGGGCCCCAGCATTTT,CASSSPSGPQHF
TRBV11-2,TRBJ2-7,few,TRBD2,13,TGTGCCAGCCTGCGCGGGAGCGTCAACGAGCAGTACTTC,CASLRGSVNEQYF
TRBV12-3/TRBV12-4,TRBJ2-2,NA,NA,15,TGTGCCAGCAGCCCCTACGGTGCGTCCACCGGGGAGCTGTTTTTT,CASSPYGASTGELFF
TRBV6-5,TRBJ2-2,few,NA,14,TGTGCCAGCAGTTCCCCAGGTCGGCCCGGGGAGCTGTTTTTT,CASSSPGRPGELFF
TRBV5-6,TRBJ1-4,NA,NA,17,TGTGCCAGCAGCTTTTTCGGGGAATCAAGAAGTAATGAAAAACTGTTTTTT,CASSFFGESRSNEKLFF
TRBV12-3/TRBV12-4,TRBJ1-5,few,TRBD1,14,TGTGCCAGCAGCCCGGACAGGGTGGATCAGCCCCAGCATTTT,CASSPDRVDQPQHF
TRBV29-1,TRBJ2-5,NA,NA,13,TGCAGCGTTGCAGGAGGCAGCCCGGAGACCCAGTACTTC,CSVAGGSPETQYF
TRBV6-1,TRBJ1-5,few,TRBD1,15,TGTGCCAGCAGGATGACAGGGGGCCCCAATCAGCCCCAGCATTTT,CASRMTGGPNQPQHF
TRBV21-1,TRBJ1-2,few,NA,11,TGCGGGGGGGGACAGTCACATGGCTACACCTTC,CGGGQSHGYTF
TRBV20-1,TRBJ1-2,many,NA,17,TGCAGTGCTAGGTTACGGGGCACAGGGATGGGACACTATGGCTACACCTTC,CSARLRGTGMGHYGYTF
TRBV7-9,TRBJ2-2,many,TRBD1,17,TGTGCCAGCCCCAAGACAGGGGGACTTGAGAACACCGGGGAGCTGTTTTTT,CASPKTGGLENTGELFF
TRBV20-1,TRBJ2-7,NA,TRBD1,16,TGCAGTGCCTCCAAGACAGGGGGAAACGACGTCTACGAGCAGTACTTC,CSASKTGGNDVYEQYF
TRBV7-9,TRBJ1-1,few,NA,16,TGTGCCAGCAGCTTATCCGGCTCCATAATGAACACTGAAGCTTTCTTT,CASSLSGSIMNTEAFF
TRBV7-3,TRBJ2-7,few,NA,15,TGTGCCAGCAGCTTAAATGGGGGACTCGGCTACGAGCAGTACTTC,CASSLNGGLGYEQYF
TRBV20-1,TRBJ2-7,NA,NA,14,TGCAGTGCTAGGACCCTGCGCGGGGTCGGCGAGCAGTACTTC,CSARTLRGVGEQYF
TRBV3-1,TRBJ1-6,NA,NA,12,TGTGCCAGCAGCCAAACCAATTCACCCCTCCACTTT,CASSQTNSPLHF
TRBV7-9,TRBJ2-1,NA,TRBD2,15,TGTGCCAGCAGCCCGGGGACTAGCGGGGGGCTTGAGCAGTTCTTC,CASSPGTSGGLEQFF
TRBV5-4,TRBJ1-2,NA,TRBD1,16,TGTGCCAGCAGCTTACGGGACAGGGCTCCCACCTATGGCTACACCTTC,CASSLRDRAPTYGYTF
TRBV7-3,TRBJ2-1,NA,TRBD2,18,TGTGCCAGCAGCCTTGAGGCTAGCGGGGGGGGCTCCTACAATGAGCAGTTCTTC,CASSLEASGGGSYNEQFF
TRBV6-1,TRBJ2-2,few,TRBD1,16,TGTGCCAGCACCTCCACGGGGACAGGGGTCACCGGGGAGCTGTTTTTT,CASTSTGTGVTGELFF
TRBV20-1,TRBJ1-2,few,NA,13,TGCAGTGCTCCGCAGGGATCTAACTATGGCTACACCTTC,CSAPQGSNYGYTF
TRBV12-3/TRBV12-4,TRBJ2-3,few,NA,12,TGTGCCAGCGGGCGAGACACAGATACGCAGTATTTT,CASGRDTDTQYF
TRBV6-4,TRBJ2-1,NA,TRBD2,14,TGTGCCAGCAGTGAGGGACTAGCGGGGAATGAGCAGTTCTTC,CASSEGLAGNEQFF
TRBV7-8,TRBJ1-1,few,NA,17,TGTGCCAGCAGCTTAATGGGGGCGAGTTGGCGGGGTGATGAAGCTTTCTTT,CASSLMGASWRGDEAFF
TRBV18,TRBJ2-1,few,TRBD1,17,TGTGCCAGCTCACCACCGGGCCGGACAGGCGTCTACAATGAGCAGTTCTTC,CASSPPGRTGVYNEQFF
TRBV21-1,TRBJ1-5,few,NA,16,TGTGCCAGCAGCGAAGGACAGGGCTCGAGCAATCAGCCCCAGCATTTT,CASSEGQGSSNQPQHF
TRBV12-3/TRBV12-4,TRBJ2-3,few,NA,17,TGTGCCAGCACCTGCAGTTTGGGACAAGGGAGCACAGATACGCAGTATTTT,CASTCSLGQGSTDTQYF
TRBV7-2,TRBJ2-5,many,NA,13,TGTGCCAGCGACGGGAGCATAGGAGAGACCCAGTACTTC,CASDGSIGETQYF
TRBV5-1,TRBJ2-5,many,TRBD1,15,TGCGCCAGCAGCTATCGGACAGGGGTTGAAGAGACCCAGTACTTC,CASSYRTGVEETQYF
TRBV19,TRBJ1-2,NA,TRBD1,14,TGTGCCAGTAGTATGTGGGGGACAGGGAGTGGCTACACCTTC,CASSMWGTGSGYTF
TRBV11-3,TRBJ2-3,NA,NA,13,TGTGCCAGCAGCCAGACTGGCACAGATACGCAGTATTTT,CASSQTGTDTQYF
TRBV19,TRBJ2-2,few,NA,13,TGTGCCAGTAGTATGGGGGCAACCGGGGAGCTGTTTTTT,CASSMGATGELFF
TRBV29-1,TRBJ2-4,NA,NA,12,TGCAGCGCATCGGGACACGAAAACATTCAGTACTTC,CSASGHENIQYF
TRBV29-1,TRBJ2-7,NA,NA,11,TGCAGCGTTGGGCAGGGCCCCGAGCAGTACTTC,CSVGQGPEQYF
TRBV20-1,TRBJ1-3,NA,NA,13,TGCAGTGCTATCAGCATAGTTGGAAACACCATATATTTT,CSAISIVGNTIYF
TRBV18,TRBJ2-7,few,TRBD1,15,TGTGCCAGCTCACCCGGGACAGGGGGCTTCGGCGAGCAGTACTTC,CASSPGTGGFGEQYF
TRBV29-1,TRBJ1-1,NA,TRBD1,15,TGCAGCGTTGAATCTAGTTGGACAGGGAACACTGAAGCTTTCTTT,CSVESSWTGNTEAFF